This T cell receptor beta chain comes out of a study of blood T cell repertoires in COVID-19. The junction had 8 bases not matched to a gene; V was cut back by 5 bases and J by 3 bases. Germline CDR1 is SGHNT and CDR2 is YYREEE (reference sequence). CDR3 length equals 15 residues. Only in-frame clones appear in the TCRdb table, and some are missing; sequencing was by immunoSEQ multiplex PCR. The table records 85,000 to 100,000 clones, about nine tenths of them present only once. The chain carries TRBV5-4 and TRBJ2-5; 9 bases fit TRBD2. Sequenced sample: peripheral blood. This TCR was sampled from a man aged 55 to 70 with acute or convalescent COVID-19. CDR3 in amino acids: CASSFRERGEETQYF. CDR3 sequence (DNA): TGTGCCAGCAGTTTCCGTGAGCGGGGGGAAGAGACCCAGTACTTC. The whole variable domain, remainder taken from reference TRBV5-4 and TRBJ2-5, is ETGVTQSPTHLIKTRGQQVTLRCSSQSGHNTVSWYQQALGQGPQFIFQYYREEENGRGNFPPRFSGLQFPNYSSELNVNALELDDSALYLCASSFRERGEETQYFGPGTRLLVL.